This T cell receptor (beta chain) was recovered during a study of shared clonotypes between healthy human individuals. Profiled with immunoSEQ multiplex PCR; TCRdb holds only in-frame clones, not every one. The profile shows about 980,000 clones, 76% of them singletons. The clonotype originates from a man aged 18 to 30 in good health. Source material: memory CD4+ T cells sorted from blood. Subset of the sample: CD45RA-negative fraction.

This CDR3 is CASSAESTGELFF. Here the CDR3 DNA reads TGTGCCAGCTCGGCAGAGAGCACCGGGGAGCTGTTTTTT. J is TRBJ2-2 and V is TRBV18, with D hard to call. Germline V gene lookup returns CDR1 KGHSH and CDR2 LQKENI. This CDR3 is built from 13 residues. The ends were cut back, 6 bases at V and 4 bases at J, with 9 bases in the middle.